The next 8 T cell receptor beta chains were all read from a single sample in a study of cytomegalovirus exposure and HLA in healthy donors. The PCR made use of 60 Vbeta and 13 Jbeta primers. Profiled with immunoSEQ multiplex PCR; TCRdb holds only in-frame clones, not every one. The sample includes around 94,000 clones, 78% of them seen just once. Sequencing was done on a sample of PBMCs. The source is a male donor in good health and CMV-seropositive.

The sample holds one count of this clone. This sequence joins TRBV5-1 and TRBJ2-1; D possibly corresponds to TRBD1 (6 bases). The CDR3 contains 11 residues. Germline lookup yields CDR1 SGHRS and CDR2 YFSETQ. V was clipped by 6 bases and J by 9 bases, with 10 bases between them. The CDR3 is CASTRGGEQFF. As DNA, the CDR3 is TGCGCCAGCACCAGGGGTGGTGAGCAGTTCTTC.

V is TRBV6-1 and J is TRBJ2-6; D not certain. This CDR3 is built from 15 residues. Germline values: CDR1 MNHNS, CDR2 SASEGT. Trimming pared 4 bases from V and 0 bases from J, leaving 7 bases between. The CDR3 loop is CASSVGDSGANVLTF. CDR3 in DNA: TGTGCCAGCAGTGTTGGAGACTCTGGGGCCAACGTCCTGACTTTC.

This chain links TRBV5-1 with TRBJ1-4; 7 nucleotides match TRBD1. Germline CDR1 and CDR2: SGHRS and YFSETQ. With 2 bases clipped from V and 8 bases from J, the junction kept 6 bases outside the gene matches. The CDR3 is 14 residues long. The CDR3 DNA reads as TGCGCCAGCAGCTTAGGAGACAGGGCGGAAAAACTGTTTTTT. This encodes CASSLGDRAEKLFF.

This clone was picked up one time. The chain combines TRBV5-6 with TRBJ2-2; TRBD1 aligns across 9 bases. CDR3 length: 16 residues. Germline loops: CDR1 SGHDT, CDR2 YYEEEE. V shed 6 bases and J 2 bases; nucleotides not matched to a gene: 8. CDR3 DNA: TGTGCCAGCACCCCTATGGGACAGGGTAACACCGGGGAGCTGTTTTTT. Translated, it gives CASTPMGQGNTGELFF.

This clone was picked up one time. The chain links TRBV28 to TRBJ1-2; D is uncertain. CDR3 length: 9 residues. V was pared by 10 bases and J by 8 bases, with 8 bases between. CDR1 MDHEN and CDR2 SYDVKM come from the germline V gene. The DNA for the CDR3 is TGTGCCACCAACAACGGCTACACCTTC. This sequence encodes CATNNGYTF.

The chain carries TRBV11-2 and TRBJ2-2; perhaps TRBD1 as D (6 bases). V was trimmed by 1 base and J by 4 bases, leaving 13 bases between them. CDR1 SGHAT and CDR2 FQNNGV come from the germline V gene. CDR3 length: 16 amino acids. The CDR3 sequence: CASSLAGAQVTGELFF. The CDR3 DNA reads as TGTGCCAGCAGCTTAGCAGGGGCGCAGGTCACCGGGGAGCTGTTTTTT. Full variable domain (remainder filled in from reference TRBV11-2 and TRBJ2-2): EAGVAQSPRYKIIEKRQSVAFWCNPISGHATLYWYQQILGQGPKLLIQFQNNGVVDDSQLPKDRFSAERLKGVDSTLKIQPAKLEDSAVYLCASSLAGAQVTGELFFGEGSRLTVL.

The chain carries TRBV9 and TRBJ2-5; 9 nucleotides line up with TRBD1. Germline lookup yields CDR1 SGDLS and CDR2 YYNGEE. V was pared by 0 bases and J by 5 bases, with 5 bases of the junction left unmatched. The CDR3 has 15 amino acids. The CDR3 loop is CASSVAGQGGETQYF. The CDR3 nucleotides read TGTGCCAGCAGCGTAGCGGGACAGGGCGGGGAGACCCAGTACTTC.

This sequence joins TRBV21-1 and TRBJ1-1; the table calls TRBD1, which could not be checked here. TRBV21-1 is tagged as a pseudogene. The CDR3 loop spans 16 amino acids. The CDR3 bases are TGTGCCAGCAGCAAAGAGAATCCAGGGGCTAACACTGAAGCTTTCTTT. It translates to CASSKENPGANTEAFF.